One sample yielded the 3 T cell receptor beta chains listed below, sequenced in a study of shared clonotypes between healthy human individuals (dated by TCRdb to the early 2020s). Receptor libraries were prepared by the immunoSEQ multiplex PCR assay. As stored in TCRdb, this immuneACCESS dataset retains in-frame rearrangements with V and J assigned. A fraction of the clones does not appear; measured against another copy, unresolved V genes explain less than half of the discrepancy, and the remainder lacks a known reason. The sample yields about 980,000 clones; about 80% were counted once. The ten largest clones capture roughly 1.5% of the sample. The sequencing sample was made of memory CD4+ T cells sorted from blood. Sample cell subset or site, as interpreted from the label and publication: CD45RA-negative fraction. The receptor source for this set is a young man in good health.

The genes are TRBV4-1 and TRBJ1-4; possibly TRBD1 for D (5 bases). This CDR3 is built from 16 residues. The germline V gene encodes CDR1 MGHRA and CDR2 YSYEKL. V shed 0 bases and J shed 5 bases, with 13 bases lying between them. CDR3 amino acids: CASSQDRPRANEKLFF. The CDR3, as DNA: TGCGCCAGCAGCCAAGATAGACCCAGGGCAAATGAAAAACTGTTTTTT.

Details on this clone: The sample has other DNA sequences that encode this CDR3 too. The CDR3 nucleotides read TGCGCCAGCAGCTTGGGGGGGCAGACCTACGAGCAGTACTTC. Translated, it gives CASSLGGQTYEQYF. The chain uses TRBV5-1 and TRBJ2-7; D possibly corresponds to TRBD1 (6 bases). This CDR3 region has 14 residues. With 0 bases removed from V and 2 bases from J, the gap between germline ends came to 9 bases. Germline V CDR1 and CDR2: SGHRS, YFSETQ. Using reference TRBV5-1 and TRBJ2-7 for the parts outside the CDR3, the full variable domain is KAGVTQTPRYLIKTRGQQVTLSCSPISGHRSVSWYQQTPGQGLQFLFEYFSETQRNKGNFPGRFSGRQFSNSRSEMNVSTLELGDSALYLCASSLGGQTYEQYFGPGTRLTVT.

The gene calls are TRBV11-3 and TRBJ2-1, with 9 positions matching TRBD1. There are 17 residues in the CDR3. Germline lookup yields CDR1 SGHNT and CDR2 YENEEA. The V gene end was trimmed by 5 bases and the J gene end by 7 bases; junction bases not matched to a gene: 15. In DNA, the CDR3 is TGTGCCAGCAGCAGAGGACAGGGGACGGGCGTTAAGAATGAGCAGTTCTTC. As protein: CASSRGQGTGVKNEQFF.